Presented here are 5 T cell receptor beta chains from one specimen sequenced in a study of blood T cell repertoires in COVID-19. Sequencing used immunoSEQ multiplex PCR; TCRdb keeps in-frame clones, though not all of them. The sample has some 200,000 clones, 88% seen once. Material: peripheral blood. These receptors were obtained from a middle-aged man with active or convalescent COVID-19.

The chain is built from TRBV15 and TRBJ1-5; D remains unclear. Trimming left V 0 bases short and J 3 bases short, with 12 bases between. There are 16 residues in the CDR3. Germline V gene lookup returns CDR1 LNHNV and CDR2 YYDKDF (reference sequence). The CDR3 sequence is CATSRDRRRTNQPQHF. CDR3 nucleotide sequence: TGTGCCACCAGCAGAGATAGAAGGAGGACCAATCAGCCCCAGCATTTT. The complete variable domain, with remaining parts taken from reference TRBV15 and TRBJ1-5, reads DAMVIQNPRYQVTQFGKPVTLSCSQTLNHNVMYWYQQKSSQAPKLLFHYYDKDFNNEADTPDNFQSRRPNTSFCFLDIRSPGLGDTAMYLCATSRDRRRTNQPQHFGDGTRLSIL.

This clone was seen a few times. The chain links TRBV7-9 to TRBJ2-7; unclear D gene. V lost 4 bases to trimming and J lost 0 bases, with 10 bases between them. Germline loops: CDR1 SEHNR, CDR2 FQNEAQ (reference sequence). The CDR3 length is 14 residues. The CDR3 DNA sequence: TGTGCCAGCAGCTACGCTAGAAGCTCCTACGAGCAGTACTTC. This codes for CASSYARSSYEQYF.

The chain employs TRBV5-1 and TRBJ1-4, with 9 bases identical to TRBD1. J lost 7 bases, V lost 3 bases, and 4 bases had no gene match. From germline, CDR1 is SGHRS and CDR2 YFSETQ. The CDR3 consists of 14 residues. Here the CDR3 DNA reads TGCGCCAGCAGCTCCGGGACAGGGCGTGAAAAACTGTTTTTT. Protein sequence: CASSSGTGREKLFF.

The V call is TRBV6-5, the J call TRBJ1-2, with D possibly being TRBD1 (6 bases). The CDR3 extends over 13 amino acids. Germline CDR1 reads MNHEY; CDR2 reads SVGAGI. The germline V and J ends were trimmed by 7 bases and 7 bases, with 16 bases remaining between them. The CDR3 DNA follows: TGTGCCAGCACCCTGGACAGCTCGGGTGGCTACACCTTC. It is translated as CASTLDSSGGYTF.

This chain uses TRBV7-2 with TRBJ2-7, with 9 bases aligning to TRBD2. Germline lookup yields CDR1 SGHTA and CDR2 FQGNSA. The CDR3 has 16 residues. V gave up 5 bases and J gave up 0 bases; unmatched junction bases: 8. The CDR3 DNA reads TGTGCCAGCAGCCGCGGGGGGGGCCGCAGCTCCTACGAGCAGTACTTC. Protein sequence: CASSRGGGRSSYEQYF.